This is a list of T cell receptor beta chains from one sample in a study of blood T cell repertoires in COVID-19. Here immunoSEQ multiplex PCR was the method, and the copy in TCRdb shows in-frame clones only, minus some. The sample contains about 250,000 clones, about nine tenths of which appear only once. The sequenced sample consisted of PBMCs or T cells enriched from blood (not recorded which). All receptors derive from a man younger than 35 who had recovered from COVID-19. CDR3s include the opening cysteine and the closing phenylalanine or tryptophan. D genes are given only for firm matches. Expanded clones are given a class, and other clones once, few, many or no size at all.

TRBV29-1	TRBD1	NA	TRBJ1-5	CSVSPDREPLGNQPQHF	TGCAGCGTTTCTCCGGACAGGGAACCCTTGGGCAATCAGCCCCAGCATTTT
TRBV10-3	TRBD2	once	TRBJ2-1	CAISDGTNYNEQFF	TGTGCCATCAGTGACGGGACTAATTACAATGAGCAGTTCTTC
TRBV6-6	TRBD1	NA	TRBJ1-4	CASSQTGFNEKLFF	TGTGCCAGCAGTCAGACAGGGTTTAATGAAAAACTGTTTTTT
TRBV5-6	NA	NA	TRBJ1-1	CASSLAYVDRTEAFF	TGTGCCAGCAGCTTGGCCTACGTTGACAGGACTGAAGCTTTCTTT
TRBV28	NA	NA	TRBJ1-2	CASSLSTRRAVGGYTF	TGTGCCAGCAGTTTATCGACTCGCAGGGCTGTAGGTGGCTACACCTTC
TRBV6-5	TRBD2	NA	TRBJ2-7	CASSYNGLAGDYEQYF	TGTGCCAGCAGTTACAACGGACTAGCGGGAGACTACGAGCAGTACTTC
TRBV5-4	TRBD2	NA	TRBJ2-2	CASSSGLADFLGPGELFF	TGTGCCAGCAGCAGTGGACTAGCGGACTTTCTGGGCCCCGGGGAGCTGTTTTTT
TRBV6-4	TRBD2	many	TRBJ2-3	CASSRTSGTADTQYF	TGTGCCAGCAGCCGGACTAGCGGGACGGCAGATACGCAGTATTTT
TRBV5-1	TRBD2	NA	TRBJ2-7	CASSFSSSGSHEQYF	TGCGCCAGCAGCTTTTCATCTAGCGGGAGCCACGAGCAGTACTTC
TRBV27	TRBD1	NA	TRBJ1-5	CASRSTGGGSNQPQHF	TGTGCCAGCCGATCGACAGGGGGTGGGAGCAATCAGCCCCAGCATTTT
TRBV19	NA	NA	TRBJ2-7	CASSIHIRDYEQYF	TGTGCCAGTAGTATTCATATCAGGGACTACGAGCAGTACTTC
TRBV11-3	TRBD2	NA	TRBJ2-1	CASSLDSRFGAGEPYNEQFF	TGTGCCAGCAGCTTAGATAGTCGTTTCGGAGCGGGAGAGCCCTACAATGAGCAGTTCTTC
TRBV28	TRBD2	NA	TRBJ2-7	CASSGILAGGPTTYEQYF	TGTGCCAGCAGTGGCATACTAGCGGGAGGGCCAACTACCTACGAGCAGTACTTC
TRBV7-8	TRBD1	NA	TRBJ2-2	CASSLFSGGEGGELFF	TGTGCCAGCAGCTTATTTTCAGGGGGCGAAGGCGGGGAGCTGTTTTTT
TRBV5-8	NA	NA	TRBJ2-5	CASSHQETQYF	TGTGCCAGCAGCCATCAAGAGACCCAGTACTTC
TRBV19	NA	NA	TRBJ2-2	CASSIYGTGELFF	TGTGCCAGTAGTATATACGGCACCGGGGAGCTGTTTTTT
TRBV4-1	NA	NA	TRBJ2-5	CASSQDRSNSRETQYF	TGCGCCAGCAGCCAAGATCGATCAAACTCCCGGGAGACCCAGTACTTC
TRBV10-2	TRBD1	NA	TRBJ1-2	CASRTGGYGYTF	TGCGCCAGCCGGACAGGGGGGTATGGCTACACCTTC
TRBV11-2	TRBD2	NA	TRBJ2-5	CASSLVASGVTQETQYF	TGTGCCAGCAGCTTAGTCGCTAGCGGGGTAACACAAGAGACCCAGTACTTC
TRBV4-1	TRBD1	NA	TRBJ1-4	CASRDRVGWEKLFF	TGCGCCAGCAGGGACAGGGTAGGCTGGGAAAAACTGTTTTTT
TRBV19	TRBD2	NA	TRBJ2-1	CASSAGGLNEQFF	TGTGCCAGTAGTGCGGGAGGGCTGAATGAGCAGTTCTTC
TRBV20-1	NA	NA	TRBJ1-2	CMVQVNYGYTF	TGCATGGTCCAGGTTAACTATGGCTACACCTTC
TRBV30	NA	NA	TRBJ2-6	CAWTFSGANVLTF	TGTGCCTGGACGTTCTCTGGGGCCAACGTCCTGACTTTC
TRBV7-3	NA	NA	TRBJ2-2	CASRRGSRTGELFF	TGTGCCAGCAGGCGGGGAAGTCGGACCGGGGAGCTGTTTTTT
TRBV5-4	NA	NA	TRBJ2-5	CASSRPGSQETQYF	TGTGCCAGCAGCCGACCGGGGTCACAAGAGACCCAGTACTTC
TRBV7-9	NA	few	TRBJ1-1	CASSLGGGNTEAFF	TGTGCCAGCAGCTTAGGTGGAGGGAACACTGAAGCTTTCTTT
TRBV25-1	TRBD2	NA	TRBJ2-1	CASSESLAGGPEQFF	TGTGCCAGCAGTGAATCCCTAGCGGGGGGGCCCGAGCAGTTCTTC
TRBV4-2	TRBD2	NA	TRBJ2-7	CASSQGPGLAGEYEQYF	TGTGCCAGCAGCCAGGGCCCCGGACTAGCGGGGGAATACGAGCAGTACTTC
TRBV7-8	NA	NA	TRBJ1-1	CASSPEALRAFF	TGTGCCAGCAGCCCAGAGGCACTCAGAGCTTTCTTT
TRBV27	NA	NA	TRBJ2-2	CASSLLGTPRRGELFF	TGTGCCAGCAGTTTACTCGGGACACCTCGACGTGGGGAGCTGTTTTTT
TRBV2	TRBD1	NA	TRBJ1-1	CASSQIQTGDRPWGLNTEAFF	TGTGCCAGCAGTCAGATCCAGACAGGGGATCGTCCTTGGGGCTTGAACACTGAAGCTTTCTTT
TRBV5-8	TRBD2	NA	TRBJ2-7	CASSFETSGREQYF	TGTGCCAGCAGCTTCGAGACTAGCGGGCGCGAGCAGTACTTC
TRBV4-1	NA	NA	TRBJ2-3	CASSRSWGGATTDTQYF	TGCGCCAGCAGCCGATCTTGGGGGGGGGCCACCACAGATACGCAGTATTTT
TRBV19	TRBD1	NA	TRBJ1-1	CASLDRDRAEAFF	TGTGCCAGTCTTGACCGGGACAGGGCTGAAGCTTTCTTT
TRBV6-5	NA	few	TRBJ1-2	CASTPNTGRYGYTF	TGTGCCAGCACCCCCAATACAGGTCGCTATGGCTACACCTTC
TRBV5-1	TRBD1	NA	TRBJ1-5	CASSATGGSQPQHF	TGCGCCAGCAGTGCTACAGGGGGGAGTCAGCCCCAGCATTTT
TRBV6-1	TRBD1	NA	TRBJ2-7	CASSELGRGRNEQYF	TGTGCCAGCAGTGAACTTGGCAGGGGGAGAAACGAGCAGTACTTC
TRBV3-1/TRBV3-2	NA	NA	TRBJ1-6	CASSQIPQASPLHF	TGTGCCAGCAGCCAGATCCCGCAGGCTTCACCCCTCCACTTT
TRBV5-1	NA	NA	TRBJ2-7	CASSLGPLEDSYEQYF	TGCGCCAGCAGCTTGGGCCCCCTAGAAGACTCCTACGAGCAGTACTTC
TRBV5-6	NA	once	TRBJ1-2	CASSLASGSVYGYTF	TGTGCCAGCAGCTTGGCTTCAGGGTCGGTCTATGGCTACACCTTC
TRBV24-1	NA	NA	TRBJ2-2	CATARSSTGELFF	TGTGCCACCGCCCGATCGAGCACCGGGGAGCTGTTTTTT
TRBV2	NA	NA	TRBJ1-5	CASSPGGVGQPQHF	TGTGCCAGCAGTCCGGGAGGGGTAGGGCAGCCCCAGCATTTT
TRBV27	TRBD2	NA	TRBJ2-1	CASSLPPAGGDEQFF	TGTGCCAGCAGTTTACCCCCCGCGGGGGGCGATGAGCAGTTCTTC
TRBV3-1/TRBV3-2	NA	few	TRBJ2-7	CASSHREGPYEQYF	TGTGCCAGCAGCCATCGAGAGGGTCCCTACGAGCAGTACTTC
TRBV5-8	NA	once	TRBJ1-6	CASSFGQTNSPLHF	TGTGCCAGCAGCTTCGGACAGACTAATTCACCCCTCCACTTT
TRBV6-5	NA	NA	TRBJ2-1	CASMRPRYNEQFF	TGTGCCAGCATGAGGCCGCGGTACAATGAGCAGTTCTTC
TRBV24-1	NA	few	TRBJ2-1	CATSDFKSYRYNEQFF	TGTGCCACCAGTGATTTTAAGAGCTACCGATACAATGAGCAGTTCTTC
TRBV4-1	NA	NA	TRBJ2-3	CASSQGGGSPTDTQYF	TGCGCCAGCAGCCAGGGGGGAGGCTCGCCCACAGATACGCAGTATTTT
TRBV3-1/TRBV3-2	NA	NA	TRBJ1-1	CASSPQAGVGMNTEAFF	TGTGCCAGCAGCCCTCAGGCCGGGGTTGGAATGAACACTGAAGCTTTCTTT
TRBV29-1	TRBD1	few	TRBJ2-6	CSVGSGQGPSGANVLTF	TGCAGCGTTGGGTCGGGACAGGGGCCCTCTGGGGCCAACGTCCTGACTTTC
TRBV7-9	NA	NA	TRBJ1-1	CASSLNLGGSTEAFF	TGTGCCAGCAGCCTCAATTTGGGGGGGAGCACTGAAGCTTTCTTT
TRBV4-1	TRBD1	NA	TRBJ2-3	CASSLGQGAPDTQYF	TGCGCCAGCAGCCTCGGACAGGGGGCCCCAGATACGCAGTATTTT
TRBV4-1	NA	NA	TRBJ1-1	CASSQSTEAFF	TGCGCCAGCAGCCAGAGCACTGAAGCTTTCTTT
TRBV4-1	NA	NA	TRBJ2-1	CASSHTVKKTYNEQFF	TGCGCCAGCAGCCATACAGTCAAAAAGACCTACAATGAGCAGTTCTTC
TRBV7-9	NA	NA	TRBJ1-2	CASSLERDLGYTF	TGTGCCAGCAGCTTAGAGAGGGATCTCGGCTACACCTTC
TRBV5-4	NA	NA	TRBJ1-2	CASSLSGVRGTF	TGTGCCAGCAGCTTGTCGGGGGTTAGAGGCACCTTC
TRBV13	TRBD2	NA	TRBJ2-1	CASSLTGLAGGRFDEQFF	TGTGCCAGCAGCTTAACTGGCCTAGCGGGAGGTCGATTCGATGAGCAGTTCTTC
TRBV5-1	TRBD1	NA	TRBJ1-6	CASSLSGTGYSPLHF	TGCGCCAGCAGCTTATCCGGGACAGGGTACTCACCCCTCCACTTT